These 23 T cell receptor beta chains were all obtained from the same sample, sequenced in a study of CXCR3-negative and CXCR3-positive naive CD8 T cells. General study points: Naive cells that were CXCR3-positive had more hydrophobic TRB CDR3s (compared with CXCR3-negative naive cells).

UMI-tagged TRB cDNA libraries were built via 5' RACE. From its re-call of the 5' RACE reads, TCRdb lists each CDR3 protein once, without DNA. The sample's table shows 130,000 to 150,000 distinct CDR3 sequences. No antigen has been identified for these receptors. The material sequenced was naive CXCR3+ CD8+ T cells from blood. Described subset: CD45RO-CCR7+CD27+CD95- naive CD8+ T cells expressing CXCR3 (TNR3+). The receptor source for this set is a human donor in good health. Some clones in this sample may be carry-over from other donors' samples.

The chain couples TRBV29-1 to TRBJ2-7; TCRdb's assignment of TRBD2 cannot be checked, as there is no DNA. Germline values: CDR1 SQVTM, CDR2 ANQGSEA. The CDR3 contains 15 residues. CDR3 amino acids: CSVEGSGTPSYEQYF.

The CDR3: CASSLPLGRGTYEQYF. The chain carries TRBV28 and TRBJ2-7; TCRdb's D call of TRBD1 is untestable without DNA. The germline V gene encodes CDR1 MDHEN and CDR2 SYDVKM. The length of the CDR3 is 16 residues.

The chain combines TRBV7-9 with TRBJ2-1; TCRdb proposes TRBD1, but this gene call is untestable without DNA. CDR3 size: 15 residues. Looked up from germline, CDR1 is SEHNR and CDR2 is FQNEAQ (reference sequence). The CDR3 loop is CASTQTGSSYNEQFF.

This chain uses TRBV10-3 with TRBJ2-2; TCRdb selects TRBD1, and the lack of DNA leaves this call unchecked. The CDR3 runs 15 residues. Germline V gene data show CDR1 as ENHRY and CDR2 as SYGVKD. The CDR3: CAIAVWTANTGELFF.

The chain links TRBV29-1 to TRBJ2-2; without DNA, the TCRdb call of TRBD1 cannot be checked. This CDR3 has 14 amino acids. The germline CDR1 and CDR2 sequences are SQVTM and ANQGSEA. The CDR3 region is CSATTTGSTGELFF.

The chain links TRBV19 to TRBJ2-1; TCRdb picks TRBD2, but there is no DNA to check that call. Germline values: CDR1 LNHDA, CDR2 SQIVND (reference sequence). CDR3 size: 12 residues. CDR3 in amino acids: CASSIIANEQFF.

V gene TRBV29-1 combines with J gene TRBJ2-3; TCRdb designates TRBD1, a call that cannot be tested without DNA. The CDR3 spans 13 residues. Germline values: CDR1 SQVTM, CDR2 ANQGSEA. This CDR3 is CSVVPGTTDTQYF.

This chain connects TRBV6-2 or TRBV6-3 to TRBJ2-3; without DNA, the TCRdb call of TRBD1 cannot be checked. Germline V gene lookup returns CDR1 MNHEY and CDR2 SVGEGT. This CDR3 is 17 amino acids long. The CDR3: CASSESSPVRYTDTQYF.

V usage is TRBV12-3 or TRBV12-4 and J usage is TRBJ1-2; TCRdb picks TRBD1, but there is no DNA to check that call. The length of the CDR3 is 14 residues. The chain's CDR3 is CASSRGQGAYGYTF.

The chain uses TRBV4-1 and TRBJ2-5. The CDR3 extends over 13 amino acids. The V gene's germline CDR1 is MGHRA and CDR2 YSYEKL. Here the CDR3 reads CASSQARKETQYF.

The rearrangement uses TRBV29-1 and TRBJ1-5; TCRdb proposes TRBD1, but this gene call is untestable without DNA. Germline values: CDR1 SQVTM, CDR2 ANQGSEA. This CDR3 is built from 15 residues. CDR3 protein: CSVEVGRGLNQPQHF.

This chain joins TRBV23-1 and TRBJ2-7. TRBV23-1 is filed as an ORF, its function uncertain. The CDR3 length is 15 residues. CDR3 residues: CASSQSQGNPYEQYF.

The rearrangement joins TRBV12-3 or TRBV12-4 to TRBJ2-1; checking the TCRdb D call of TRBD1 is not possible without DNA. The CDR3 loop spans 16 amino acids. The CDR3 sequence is CASSYDRTGPQDEQFF.

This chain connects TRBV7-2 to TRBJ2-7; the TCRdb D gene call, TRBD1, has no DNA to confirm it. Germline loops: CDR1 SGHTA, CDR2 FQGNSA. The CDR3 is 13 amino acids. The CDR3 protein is CASSLGQRYEQYF. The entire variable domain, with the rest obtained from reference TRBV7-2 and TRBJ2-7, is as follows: GAGVSQSPSNKVTEKGKDVELRCDPISGHTALYWYRQSLGQGLEFLIYFQGNSAPDKSGLPSDRFSAERTGGSVSTLTIQRTQQEDSAVYLCASSLGQRYEQYFGPGTRLTVT.

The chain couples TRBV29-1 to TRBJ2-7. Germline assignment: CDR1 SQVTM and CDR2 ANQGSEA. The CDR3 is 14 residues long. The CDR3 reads CSVEGSRSRHEQYF.

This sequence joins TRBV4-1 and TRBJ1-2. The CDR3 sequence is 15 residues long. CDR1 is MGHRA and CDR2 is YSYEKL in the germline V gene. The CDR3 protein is CASSQDMEAGRGSTF.

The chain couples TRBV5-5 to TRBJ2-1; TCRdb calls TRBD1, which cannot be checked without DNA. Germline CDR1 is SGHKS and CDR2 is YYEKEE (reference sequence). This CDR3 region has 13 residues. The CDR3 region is CASSTTGFNEQFF.

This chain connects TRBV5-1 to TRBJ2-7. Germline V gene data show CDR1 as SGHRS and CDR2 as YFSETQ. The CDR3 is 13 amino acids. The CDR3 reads CASSSGLNYEQYF.

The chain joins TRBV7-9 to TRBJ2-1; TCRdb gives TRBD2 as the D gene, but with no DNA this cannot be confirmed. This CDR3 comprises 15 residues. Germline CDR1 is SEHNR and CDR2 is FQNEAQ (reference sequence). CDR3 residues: CASSTGLAGVGEQFF.

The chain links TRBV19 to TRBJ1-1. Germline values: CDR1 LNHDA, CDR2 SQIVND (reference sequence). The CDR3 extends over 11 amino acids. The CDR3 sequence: CASSNEREAFF.

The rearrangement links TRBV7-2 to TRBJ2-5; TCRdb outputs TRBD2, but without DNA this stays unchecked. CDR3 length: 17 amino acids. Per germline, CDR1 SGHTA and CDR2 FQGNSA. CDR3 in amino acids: CASSLVGLAGDQETQYF.

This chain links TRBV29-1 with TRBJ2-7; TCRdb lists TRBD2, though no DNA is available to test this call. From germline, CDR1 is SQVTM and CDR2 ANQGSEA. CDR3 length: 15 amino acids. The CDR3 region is CSVDHEREWGLEQYF.

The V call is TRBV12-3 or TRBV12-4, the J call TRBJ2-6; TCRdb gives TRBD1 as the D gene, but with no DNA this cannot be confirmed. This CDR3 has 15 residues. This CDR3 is CASRDSLSGANVLTF.